This is a list of T cell receptor beta chains from one sample in a study of blood T cell repertoires in COVID-19. Measured with immunoSEQ multiplex PCR; TCRdb has only the in-frame clones, and not every one. The repertoire includes 95,000 to 110,000 clones, over 60% of them detected once, and roughly 4.3% sits in the top ten. Sequencing was carried out using peripheral blood. All receptors derive from a man aged 70-80 years with acute or convalescent COVID-19. The CDR3 runs from the conserved cysteine through the conserved F or W. A D gene is named only where the DNA matches it firmly. Clone sizes are given selectively: once, few, many, or a class where the clone is expanded.

V gene	J gene	D gene	clone size	CDR3 length	CDR3 protein	CDR3 DNA
TRBV12-2	TRBJ2-7	-	-	10	CAYCWPEQYF	TGTGCATATTGTTGGCCCGAGCAGTACTTC
TRBV5-1	TRBJ1-5	-	once	15	CASSLVAGADQPQHF	TGCGCCAGCAGCCTTGTAGCAGGGGCGGATCAGCCCCAGCATTTT
TRBV7-8	TRBJ2-7	TRBD1	-	14	CASSLTDRSYEQYF	TGTGCCAGCAGCCTGACGGACAGGTCCTACGAGCAGTACTTC
TRBV19	TRBJ1-1	TRBD1	-	15	CASSIATGGGTEAFF	TGTGCCAGTAGTATAGCGACAGGGGGAGGGACTGAAGCTTTCTTT
TRBV7-3	TRBJ2-2	-	-	16	CASSPSQGLLTGELFF	TGTGCCAGCAGCCCCTCGCAAGGACTACTCACCGGGGAGCTGTTTTTT
TRBV9	TRBJ1-2	TRBD1	-	15	CASSPGDSRRYGYTF	TGTGCCAGCAGCCCGGGGGACAGCCGAAGGTATGGCTACACCTTC
TRBV12-3/TRBV12-4	TRBJ2-3	-	-	13	CASSLRSVDTQYF	TGTGCCAGCAGTTTAAGGAGCGTTGATACGCAGTATTTT
TRBV7-3	TRBJ1-3	TRBD1	-	17	CASSFSTGQPIRNTIYF	TGTGCCAGCAGCTTCTCGACAGGGCAGCCTATTAGAAACACCATATATTTT
TRBV19	TRBJ1-5	-	few	14	CASCPPRGNQPQHF	TGTGCCAGTTGTCCCCCCCGGGGTAATCAGCCCCAGCATTTT
TRBV2	TRBJ1-1	TRBD1	-	14	CASNPTGVGTEAFF	TGTGCCAGCAACCCGACAGGGGTTGGTACTGAAGCTTTCTTT